This T cell receptor beta chain appears in the sequencing data of a study of cytomegalovirus exposure and HLA in healthy donors. This clone was seen more than once but under ten times. PCR used 60 Vbeta primers and 13 Jbeta primers. Using immunoSEQ multiplex PCR, the repertoire was profiled, and TCRdb retains in-frame clones only, with some absent. The sample contains hundreds of thousands of clones, around 80% of which appear only once. This CDR3 has 19 residues. Looked up from germline, CDR1 is LGHNT and CDR2 is FRNRAP. V lost 6 bases, J lost 6 bases, and 32 bases lay in between. This chain joins TRBV12-5 and TRBJ1-2; a possible D gene is TRBD1 (6 bases). The sample comprised PBMCs. The TCR sequence derives from a girl aged 2-10 years in good health and CMV-seronegative. CDR3 in DNA: TGTGCTAGTGGCCCTTCCTCCCTGAAGGACTGGAGGGGGGGAAATGGCTACACCTTC. Its translation: CASGPSSLKDWRGGNGYTF.